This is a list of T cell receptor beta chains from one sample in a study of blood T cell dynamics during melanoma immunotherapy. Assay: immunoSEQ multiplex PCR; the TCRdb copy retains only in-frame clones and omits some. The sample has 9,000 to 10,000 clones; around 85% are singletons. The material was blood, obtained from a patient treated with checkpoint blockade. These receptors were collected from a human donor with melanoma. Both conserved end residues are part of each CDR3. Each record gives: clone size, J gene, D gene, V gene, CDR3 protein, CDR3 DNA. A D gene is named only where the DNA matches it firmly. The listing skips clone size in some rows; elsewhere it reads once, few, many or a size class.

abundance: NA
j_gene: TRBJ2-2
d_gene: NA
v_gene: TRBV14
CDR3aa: CASSPGLPRTGELFF
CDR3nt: TGTGCCAGCAGCCCTGGACTACCGCGTACCGGGGAGCTGTTTTTT

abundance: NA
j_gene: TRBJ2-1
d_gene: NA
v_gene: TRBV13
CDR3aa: CASSFGGRGGSYNEQFF
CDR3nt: TGTGCCAGCAGCTTCGGCGGCAGGGGGGGATCCTACAATGAGCAGTTCTTC

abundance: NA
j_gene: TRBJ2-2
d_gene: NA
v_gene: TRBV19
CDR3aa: CASSWSSNTGELFF
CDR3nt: TGTGCCAGTAGTTGGAGTTCGAACACCGGGGAGCTGTTTTTT

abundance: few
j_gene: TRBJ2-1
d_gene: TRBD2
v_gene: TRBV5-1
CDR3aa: CASRTTSGNSYNEQFF
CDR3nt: TGCGCCAGCAGAACAACTAGCGGTAACTCCTACAATGAGCAGTTCTTC

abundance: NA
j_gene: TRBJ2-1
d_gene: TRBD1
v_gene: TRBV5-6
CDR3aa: CASSTGQGNYNEQFF
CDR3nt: TGTGCCAGCAGCACGGGACAGGGGAACTACAATGAGCAGTTCTTC

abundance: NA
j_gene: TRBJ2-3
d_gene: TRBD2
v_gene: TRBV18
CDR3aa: CASSPGGTDTQYF
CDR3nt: TGTGCCAGCTCACCCGGGGGGACAGATACGCAGTATTTT

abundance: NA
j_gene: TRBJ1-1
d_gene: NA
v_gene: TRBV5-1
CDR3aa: CASTIGGTEAFF
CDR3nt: TGCGCCAGCACCATCGGGGGTACTGAAGCTTTCTTT

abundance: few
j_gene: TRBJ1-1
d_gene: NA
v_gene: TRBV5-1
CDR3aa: CASSLAGGRNTEAFF
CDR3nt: TGCGCCAGCAGCTTGGCCGGCGGAAGGAACACTGAAGCTTTCTTT

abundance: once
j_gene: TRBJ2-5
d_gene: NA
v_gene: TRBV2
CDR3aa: CASSRPSEVETQYF
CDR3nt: TGTGCCAGCAGTCGACCCAGCGAGGTCGAGACCCAGTACTTC

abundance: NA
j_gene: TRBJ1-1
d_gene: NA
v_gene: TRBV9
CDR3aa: CASSVEVVGNTEAFF
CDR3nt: TGTGCCAGCAGCGTAGAAGTGGTTGGGAACACTGAAGCTTTCTTT

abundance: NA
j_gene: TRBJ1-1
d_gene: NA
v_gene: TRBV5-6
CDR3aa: CASSLQKGENTEAFF
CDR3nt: TGTGCCAGCAGCTTACAGAAGGGGGAGAACACTGAAGCTTTCTTT

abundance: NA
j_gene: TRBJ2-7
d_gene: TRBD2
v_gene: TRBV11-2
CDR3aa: CASSLPSGYEQYF
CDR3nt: TGTGCCAGCAGCTTACCTAGCGGGTACGAGCAGTACTTC